The 12 T cell receptor beta chains below were found in one sample sequenced in a study of identical twins (TCRdb year 2016). Receptor libraries were prepared by 5' RACE. The sequencer was an Illumina HiSeq 2000. Using fastp at Q25 and MiXCR, TCRdb reprocessed the public reads and kept productive beta chains. Rows with a matching CDR3 protein are joined into one entry that keeps the most common DNA and genes. This sample is represented by 400,000 to 500,000 distinct CDR3 sequences; about 13% of them were singletons. The ten largest clonotypes hold 0.8% to 1% of the sample. These data also formed part of another study, on yellow fever vaccine responses in identical twins.

Sequenced material: CD4+ T cells sorted from blood. The receptors were gathered from a woman under 30 in good health.

This clonotype showed up many times. V is TRBV6-2 or TRBV6-3 and J is TRBJ2-7, with 8 positions matching TRBD1. V gave up 4 bases and J gave up 5 bases; unmatched junction bases: 10. The CDR3 contains 15 residues. The germline V gene has CDR1 MNHEY and CDR2 SVGEGT. The CDR3 bases are TGTGCCAGCAGTTCCAAGACAGGGGTGAACCACGAGCAGTACTTC. Translated, it gives CASSSKTGVNHEQYF.

This clonotype was seen a handful of times. The chain links TRBV27 to TRBJ2-5, with 9 bases that match TRBD2. Per germline, CDR1 MNHEY and CDR2 SMNVEV (reference sequence). The CDR3 sequence is 14 residues long. V lost 6 bases to trimming and J lost 5 bases; unmatched junction nucleotides: 7. As DNA, the CDR3 is TGTGCCAGCAGCCGTAGCGGGAGAGGGGAGACCCAGTACTTC. The encoded protein is CASSRSGRGETQYF.

This clonotype has only a few counts. The chain has TRBV6-2 or TRBV6-3 and TRBJ2-7; 12 bases map to TRBD2. V was pared by 5 bases and J by 0 bases, with 8 bases of the junction left unmatched. This CDR3 has 17 residues. The germline V gene has CDR1 MNHEY and CDR2 SVGEGT. CDR3 coding DNA: TGTGCCAGCAGTCCGGGACTAGCGGGTTGGAACTCCTACGAGCAGTACTTC. It codes for CASSPGLAGWNSYEQYF.

This clonotype was seen a handful of times. The rearrangement uses TRBV28 and TRBJ2-1, with D perhaps matching TRBD1 (5 bases). V gave up 11 bases and J gave up 0 bases, with 11 bases separating them. The length of the CDR3 is 13 residues. Germline values: CDR1 MDHEN, CDR2 SYDVKM. CDR3 sequence: CACWGPSYNEQFF. CDR3 in DNA: TGTGCCTGCTGGGGCCCCTCCTACAATGAGCAGTTCTTC.

The chain uses TRBV20-1 and TRBJ2-5; 9 bases agree with TRBD2. Per germline, CDR1 DFQATT and CDR2 SNEGSKA (reference sequence). The CDR3 covers 15 residues. The V segment lost 3 bases and the J segment 1 base; nucleotides outside the gene matches: 6. The CDR3 nucleotides read TGCAGTGCTAGTACGCTAGCGGGGTCCCAAGAGACCCAGTACTTC. Encoded protein: CSASTLAGSQETQYF.

The rearrangement links TRBV5-1 to TRBJ2-2; 7 bases fit TRBD1. CDR1 SGHRS and CDR2 YFSETQ come from the germline V gene. Trimming cost V 8 bases and J 4 bases; bases outside gene matches: 11. This CDR3 comprises 15 residues. CDR3 residues: CASTNTGVITGELFF. The CDR3 DNA is TGCGCCAGTACAAACACAGGGGTGATCACCGGGGAGCTGTTTTTT.

This clonotype was detected only a few times. This chain links TRBV5-1 with TRBJ2-7; weak D call: TRBD1 (6 bases). Germline-derived CDR1 and CDR2 are SGHRS and YFSETQ. The germline V and J ends were trimmed by 4 bases and 3 bases, with 14 bases remaining between them. This CDR3 is 14 amino acids long. The CDR3 region has the DNA TGCGCCAGCAGCCTAGTACAGGGAGACTACGAGCAGTACTTC. Translated: CASSLVQGDYEQYF.

The V call is TRBV5-1, the J call TRBJ2-1; tentative D call: TRBD2 (6 bases). The germline CDR1 and CDR2 sequences are SGHRS and YFSETQ. The CDR3 covers 16 residues. Trimming cost V 0 bases and J 7 bases, with 17 bases left between them. The CDR3 DNA is TGCGCCAGCAGCTTGGTGGCGGGAACGGGTGCGAATGAGCAGTTCTTC. Protein: CASSLVAGTGANEQFF.

V usage is TRBV6-4 and J usage is TRBJ2-7, with 12 nucleotides matching TRBD2. V lost 0 bases and J lost 7; bases outside the gene matches: 4. Germline V gives CDR1 MRHNA, CDR2 SNTAGT. There are 15 residues in the CDR3. The CDR3 nucleotides are TGTGCCAGCAGTGACTCGCTAGCGGGGGGGCGGGAGCAGTACTTC. Encoded protein: CASSDSLAGGREQYF.

This clonotype was detected a few times. CDR3: CASSFIRRSQGYEQYF. CDR3 nucleotides: TGTGCCAGCAGTTTTATCCGGAGAAGCCAGGGCTACGAGCAGTACTTC. This chain connects TRBV27 to TRBJ2-7; D may be TRBD1 (5 bases). The CDR3 extends over 16 amino acids. V was shortened by 3 bases and J by 3 bases, with 18 bases between the two germline ends. Germline V lookup: CDR1 MNHEY, CDR2 SMNVEV (reference sequence).

The chain has TRBV6-5 and TRBJ2-7; either TRBD1 or TRBD2 may fit D (5 bases each). Trimming removed 4 bases at V and 0 bases at J, with 10 bases between. CDR3 length: 14 amino acids. Germline CDR1 reads MNHEY; CDR2 reads SVGAGI. CDR3 residues: CASSFSGTSYEQYF. The CDR3 DNA is TGTGCCAGCAGTTTTTCCGGGACCTCCTACGAGCAGTACTTC.

This clonotype was counted only a few times. The chain uses TRBV6-1 and TRBJ1-6; 8 bases agree with TRBD1. The CDR3 has 13 amino acids. The trim removed 6 bases at V and 9 bases at J, leaving 4 bases unmatched. Germline V gene sequence: CDR1 MNHNS, CDR2 SASEGT. DNA of the CDR3: TGTGCCAGCAGCGGACAGGGCGGTTCACCCCTCCACTTT. The encoded protein is CASSGQGGSPLHF.